The present TCR beta chain was sequenced within a study of cytomegalovirus exposure and HLA in healthy donors. Findings and limits, study-wide: While the bulk of TCR sequences proved rare, some public TCRs turned up in many donors.

The table came from immunoSEQ multiplex PCR; TCRdb's copy has only in-frame clones and leaves some out. Of almost 200,000 clones in the sample, roughly 77% are singletons; the top ten hold 0.95% to 1.5%. The length of the CDR3 is 12 residues. Germline lookup yields CDR1 SGDLS and CDR2 YYNGEE. Trimming removed 4 bases at V and 7 bases at J, with 10 bases between. In regard to this clone: No antigen is known for it.

The sequence was collected from a woman aged 25 to 39 in good health and CMV-seronegative. The chain employs TRBV9 and TRBJ2-3; tentative D call: TRBD2 (6 bases). Material for sequencing was PBMCs. CDR3 nucleotides: TGTGCCAGCAGCCCCCTAGCGAATACGCAGTATTTT. It specifies CASSPLANTQYF.